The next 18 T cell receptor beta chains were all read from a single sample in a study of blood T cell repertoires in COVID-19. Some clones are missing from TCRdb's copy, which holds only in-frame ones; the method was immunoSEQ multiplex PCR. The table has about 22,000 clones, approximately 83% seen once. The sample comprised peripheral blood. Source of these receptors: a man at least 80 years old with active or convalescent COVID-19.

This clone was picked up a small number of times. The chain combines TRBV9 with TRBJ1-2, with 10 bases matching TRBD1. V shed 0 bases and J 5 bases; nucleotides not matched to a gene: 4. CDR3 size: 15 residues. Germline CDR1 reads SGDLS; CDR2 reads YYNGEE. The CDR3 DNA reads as TGTGCCAGCAGCGTAGATCTGGACAGGGGGTATGGCTACACCTTC. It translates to CASSVDLDRGYGYTF. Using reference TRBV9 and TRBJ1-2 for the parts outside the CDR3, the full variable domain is DSGVTQTPKHLITATGQRVTLRCSPRSGDLSVYWYQQSLDQGLQFLIQYYNGEERAKGNILERFSAQQFPDLHSELNLSSLELGDSALYFCASSVDLDRGYGYTFGSGTRLTVV.

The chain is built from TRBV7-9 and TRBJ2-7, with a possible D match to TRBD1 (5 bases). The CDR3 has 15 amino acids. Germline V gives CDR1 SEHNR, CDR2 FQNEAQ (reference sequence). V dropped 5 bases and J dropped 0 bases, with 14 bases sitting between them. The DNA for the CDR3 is TGTGCCAGCAGCGCAATGGACACGAGCTCCTACGAGCAGTACTTC. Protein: CASSAMDTSSYEQYF.

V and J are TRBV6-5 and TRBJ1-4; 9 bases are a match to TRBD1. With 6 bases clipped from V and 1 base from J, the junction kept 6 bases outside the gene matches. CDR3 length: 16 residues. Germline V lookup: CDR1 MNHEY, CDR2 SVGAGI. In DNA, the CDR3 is TGTGCCAGCAGGTACAGGGGGCAAGGAACTAATGAAAAACTGTTTTTT. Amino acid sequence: CASRYRGQGTNEKLFF.

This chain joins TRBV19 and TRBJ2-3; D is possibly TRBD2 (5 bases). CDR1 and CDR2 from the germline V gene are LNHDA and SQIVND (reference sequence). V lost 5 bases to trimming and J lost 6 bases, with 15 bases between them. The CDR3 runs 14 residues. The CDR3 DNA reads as TGTGCCAGTAGTCGAGGGAGATTAGGGGATACGCAGTATTTT. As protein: CASSRGRLGDTQYF.

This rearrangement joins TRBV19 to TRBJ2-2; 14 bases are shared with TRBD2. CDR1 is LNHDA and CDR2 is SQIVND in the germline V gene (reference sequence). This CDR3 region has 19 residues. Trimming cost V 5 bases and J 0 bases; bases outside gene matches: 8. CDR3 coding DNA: TGTGCCAGTAGTCTTCGACTAGCGGGAGGGGGATCGAACACCGGGGAGCTGTTTTTT. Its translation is CASSLRLAGGGSNTGELFF. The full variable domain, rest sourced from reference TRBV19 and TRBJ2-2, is DGGITQSPKYLFRKEGQNVTLSCEQNLNHDAMYWYRQDPGQGLRLIYYSQIVNDFQKGDIAEGYSVSREKKESFPLTVTSAQKNPTAFYLCASSLRLAGGGSNTGELFFGEGSRLTVL.

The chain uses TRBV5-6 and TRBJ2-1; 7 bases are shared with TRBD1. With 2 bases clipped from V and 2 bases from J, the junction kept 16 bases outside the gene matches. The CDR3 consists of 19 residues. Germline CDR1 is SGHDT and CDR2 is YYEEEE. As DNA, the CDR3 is TGTGCCAGCAGCTTAAGACAGGGAACAGCGCAGAGCGCCTACAATGAGCAGTTCTTC. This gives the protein CASSLRQGTAQSAYNEQFF.

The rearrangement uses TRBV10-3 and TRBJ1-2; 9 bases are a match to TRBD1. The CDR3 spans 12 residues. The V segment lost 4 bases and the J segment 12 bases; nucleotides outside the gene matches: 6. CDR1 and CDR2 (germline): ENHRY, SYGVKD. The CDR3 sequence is CAISGRTGEDTF. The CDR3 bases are TGTGCCATCAGTGGGAGGACAGGGGAGGACACCTTC.

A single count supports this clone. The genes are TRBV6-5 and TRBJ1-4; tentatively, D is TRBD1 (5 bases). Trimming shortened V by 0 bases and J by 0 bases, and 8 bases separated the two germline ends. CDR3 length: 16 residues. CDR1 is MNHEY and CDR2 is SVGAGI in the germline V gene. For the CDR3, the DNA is TGTGCCAGCAGTTACTCGGGGCTGACAACTAATGAAAAACTGTTTTTT. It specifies CASSYSGLTTNEKLFF.

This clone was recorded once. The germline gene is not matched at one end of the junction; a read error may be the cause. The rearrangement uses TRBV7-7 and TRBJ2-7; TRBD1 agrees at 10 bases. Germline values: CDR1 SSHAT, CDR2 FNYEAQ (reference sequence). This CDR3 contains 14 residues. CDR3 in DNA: TGTGCTAGCAGCCCCGGACAGGGGGGTTACGAGCAGTACTTC. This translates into CASSPGQGGYEQYF.

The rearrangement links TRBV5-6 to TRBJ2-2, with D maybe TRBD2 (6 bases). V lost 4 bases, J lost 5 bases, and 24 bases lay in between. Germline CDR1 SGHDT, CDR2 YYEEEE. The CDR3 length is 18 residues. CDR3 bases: TGTGCCAGCAGCGCTGGGGCTAGCGCAACCTTGGGGACCGGGGAGCTGTTTTTT. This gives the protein CASSAGASATLGTGELFF.

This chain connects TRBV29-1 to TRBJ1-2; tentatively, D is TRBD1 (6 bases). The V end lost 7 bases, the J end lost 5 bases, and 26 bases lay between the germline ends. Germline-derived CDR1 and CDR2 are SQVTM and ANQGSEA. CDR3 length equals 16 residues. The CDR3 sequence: CSANPTARDTSYGYTF. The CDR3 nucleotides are TGCAGCGCAAACCCTACCGCCCGGGACACCTCATATGGCTACACCTTC.

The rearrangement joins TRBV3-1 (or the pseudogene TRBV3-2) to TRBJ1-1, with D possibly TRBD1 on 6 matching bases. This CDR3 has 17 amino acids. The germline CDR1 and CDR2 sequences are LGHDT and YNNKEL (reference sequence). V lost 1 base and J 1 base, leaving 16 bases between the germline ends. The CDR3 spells CASSQVPRRGRNTEAFF. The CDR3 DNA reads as TGTGCCAGCAGCCAAGTGCCCCGCAGGGGACGGAACACTGAAGCTTTCTTT.

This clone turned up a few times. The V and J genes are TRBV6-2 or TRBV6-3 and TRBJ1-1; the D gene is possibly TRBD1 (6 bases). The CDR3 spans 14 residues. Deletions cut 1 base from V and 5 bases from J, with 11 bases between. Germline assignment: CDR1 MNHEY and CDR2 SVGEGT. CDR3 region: CASSYWYRETEAFF. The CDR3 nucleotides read TGTGCCAGCAGTTACTGGTACAGGGAGACTGAAGCTTTCTTT.

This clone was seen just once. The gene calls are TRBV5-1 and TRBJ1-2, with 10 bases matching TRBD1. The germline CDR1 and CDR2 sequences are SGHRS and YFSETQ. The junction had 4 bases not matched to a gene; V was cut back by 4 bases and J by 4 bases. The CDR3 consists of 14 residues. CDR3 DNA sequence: TGCGCCAGCAGCCCCGGACAGGGGGGCTATGGCTACACCTTC. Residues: CASSPGQGGYGYTF.

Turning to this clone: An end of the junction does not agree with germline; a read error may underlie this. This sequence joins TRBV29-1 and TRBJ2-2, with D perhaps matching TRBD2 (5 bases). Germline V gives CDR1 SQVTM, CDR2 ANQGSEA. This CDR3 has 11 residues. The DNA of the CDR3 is TGCAGCGTTGAATCACACCGGGGAGCTGTTTTT. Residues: CSVESHRGAVF.

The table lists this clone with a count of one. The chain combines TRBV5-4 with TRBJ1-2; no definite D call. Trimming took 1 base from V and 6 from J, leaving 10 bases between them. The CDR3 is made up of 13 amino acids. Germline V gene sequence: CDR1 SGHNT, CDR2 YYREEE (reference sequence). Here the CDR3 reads CASSLPEVNGYTF. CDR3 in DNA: TGTGCCAGCAGCTTGCCAGAAGTAAATGGCTACACCTTC.

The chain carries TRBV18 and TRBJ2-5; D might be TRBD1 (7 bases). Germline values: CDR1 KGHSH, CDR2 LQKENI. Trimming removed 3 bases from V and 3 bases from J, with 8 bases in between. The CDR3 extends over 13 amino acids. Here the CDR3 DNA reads TGTGCCAGCTCACCCAGGGGGGAAGAGACCCAGTACTTC. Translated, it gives CASSPRGEETQYF.

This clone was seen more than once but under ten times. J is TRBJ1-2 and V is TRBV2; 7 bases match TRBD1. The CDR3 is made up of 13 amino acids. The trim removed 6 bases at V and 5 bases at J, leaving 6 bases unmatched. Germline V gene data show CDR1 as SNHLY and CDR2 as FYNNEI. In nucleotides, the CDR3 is TGTGCCAGCAGAGAGGGACAGCCATATGGCTACACCTTC. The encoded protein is CASREGQPYGYTF.